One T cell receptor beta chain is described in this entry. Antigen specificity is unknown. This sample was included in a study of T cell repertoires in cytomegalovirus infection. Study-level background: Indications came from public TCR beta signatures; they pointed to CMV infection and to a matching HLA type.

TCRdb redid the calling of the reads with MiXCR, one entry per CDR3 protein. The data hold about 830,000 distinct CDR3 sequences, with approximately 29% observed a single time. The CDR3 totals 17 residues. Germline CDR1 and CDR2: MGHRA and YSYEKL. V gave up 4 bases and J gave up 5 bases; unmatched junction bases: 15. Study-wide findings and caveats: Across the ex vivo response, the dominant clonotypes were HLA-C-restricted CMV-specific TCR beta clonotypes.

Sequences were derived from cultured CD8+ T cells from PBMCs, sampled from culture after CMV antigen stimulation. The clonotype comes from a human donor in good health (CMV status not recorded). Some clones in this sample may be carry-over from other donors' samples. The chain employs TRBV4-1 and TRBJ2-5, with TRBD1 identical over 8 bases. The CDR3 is CASSPAPGTGGEETQYF. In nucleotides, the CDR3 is TGCGCCAGCAGCCCGGCCCCCGGGACAGGCGGTGAGGAGACCCAGTACTTC.